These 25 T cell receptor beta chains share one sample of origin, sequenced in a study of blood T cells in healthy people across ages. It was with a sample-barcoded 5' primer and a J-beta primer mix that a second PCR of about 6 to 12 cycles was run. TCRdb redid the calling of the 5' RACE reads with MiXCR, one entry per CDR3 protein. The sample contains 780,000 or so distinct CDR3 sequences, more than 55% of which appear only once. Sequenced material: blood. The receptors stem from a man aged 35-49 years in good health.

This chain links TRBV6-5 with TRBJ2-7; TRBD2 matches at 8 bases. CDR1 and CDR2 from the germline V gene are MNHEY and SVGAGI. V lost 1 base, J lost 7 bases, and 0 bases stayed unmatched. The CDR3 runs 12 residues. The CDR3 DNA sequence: TGTGCCAGCAGTTACTTAGCGGGGGAGCAGTACTTC. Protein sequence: CASSYLAGEQYF.

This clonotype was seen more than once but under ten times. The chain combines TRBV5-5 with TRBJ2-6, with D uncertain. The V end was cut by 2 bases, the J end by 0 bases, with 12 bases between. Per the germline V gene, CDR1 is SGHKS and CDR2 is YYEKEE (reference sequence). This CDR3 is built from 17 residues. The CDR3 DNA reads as TGTGCCAGCAGCTTTATCCCAGGCAGCTCTGGGGCCAACGTCCTGACTTTC. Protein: CASSFIPGSSGANVLTF.

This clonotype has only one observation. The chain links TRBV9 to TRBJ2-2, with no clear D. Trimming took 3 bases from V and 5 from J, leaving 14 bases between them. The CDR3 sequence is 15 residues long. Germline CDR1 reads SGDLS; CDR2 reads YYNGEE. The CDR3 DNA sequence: TGTGCCAGCAGCGACCTTGGCGGAATAACCGGGGAGCTGTTTTTT. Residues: CASSDLGGITGELFF.

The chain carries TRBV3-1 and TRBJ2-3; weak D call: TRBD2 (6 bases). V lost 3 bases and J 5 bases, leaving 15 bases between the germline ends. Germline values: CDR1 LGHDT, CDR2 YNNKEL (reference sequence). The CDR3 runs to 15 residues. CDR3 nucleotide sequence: TGTGCCAGCAGCCATACCCTAGCGCGGCGAGATACGCAGTATTTT. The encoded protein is CASSHTLARRDTQYF.

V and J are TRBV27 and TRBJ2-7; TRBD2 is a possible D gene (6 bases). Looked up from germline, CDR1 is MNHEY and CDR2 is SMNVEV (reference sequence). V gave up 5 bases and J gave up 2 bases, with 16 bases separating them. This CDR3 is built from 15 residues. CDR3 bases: TGTGCCAGCAGTAACTCCGGGACTCCAACCTACGAGCAGTACTTC. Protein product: CASSNSGTPTYEQYF.

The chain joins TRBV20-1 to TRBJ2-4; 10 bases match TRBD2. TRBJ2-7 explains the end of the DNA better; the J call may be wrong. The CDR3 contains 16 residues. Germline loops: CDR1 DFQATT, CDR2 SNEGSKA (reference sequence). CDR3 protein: CSASDGTSAILYEQYF. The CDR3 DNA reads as TGCAGTGCTAGTGATGGGACTAGCGCGATTCTCTACGAGCAGTACTTC.

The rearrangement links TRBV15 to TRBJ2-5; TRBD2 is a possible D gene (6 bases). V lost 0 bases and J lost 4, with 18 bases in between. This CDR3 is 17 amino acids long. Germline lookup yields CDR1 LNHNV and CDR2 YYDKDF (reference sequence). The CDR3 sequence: CATSRDPSGGLGETQYF. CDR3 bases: TGTGCCACCAGCAGAGATCCATCCGGAGGGCTGGGAGAGACCCAGTACTTC.

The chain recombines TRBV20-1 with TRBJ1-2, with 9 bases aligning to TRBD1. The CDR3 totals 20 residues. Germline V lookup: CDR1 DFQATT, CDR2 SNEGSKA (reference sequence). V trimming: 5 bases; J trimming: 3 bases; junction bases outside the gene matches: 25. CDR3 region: CSAHPREWGEVRQGDYGYTF. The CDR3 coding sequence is TGCAGTGCTCACCCGAGAGAGTGGGGAGAGGTCAGACAGGGGGACTATGGCTACACCTTC.

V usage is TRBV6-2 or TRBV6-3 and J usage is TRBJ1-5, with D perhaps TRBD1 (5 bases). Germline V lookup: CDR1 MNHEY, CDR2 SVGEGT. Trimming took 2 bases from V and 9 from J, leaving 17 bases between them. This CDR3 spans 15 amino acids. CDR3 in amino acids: CASSYKGLPYRPQHF. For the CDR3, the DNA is TGTGCCAGCAGTTACAAGGGACTACCATATCGGCCCCAGCATTTT.

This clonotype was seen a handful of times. The CDR3 nucleotides are TGCGCCAGCAGCCAAGCCCACGCTAGCGGAGGTTACGAGCAGTACTTC. It translates to CASSQAHASGGYEQYF. The V and J genes are TRBV4-3 and TRBJ2-7, with 7 nucleotides matching TRBD2. J was trimmed by 4 bases and V by 1 base; bases with no gene match: 10. The CDR3 is 16 amino acids. Germline values: CDR1 LGHNA, CDR2 YSLEER.

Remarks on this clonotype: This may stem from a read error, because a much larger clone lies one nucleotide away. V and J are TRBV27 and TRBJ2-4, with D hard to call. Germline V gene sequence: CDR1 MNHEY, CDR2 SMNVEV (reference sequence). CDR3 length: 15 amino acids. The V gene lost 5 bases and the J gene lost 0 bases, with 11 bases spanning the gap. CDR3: CASSRNSVAKNIQYF. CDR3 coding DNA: TGTGCCAGCAGTCGGAACAGTGTAGCCAAAAACATTCAGTACTTC.

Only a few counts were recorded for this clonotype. The CDR3 loop is CASSQDLGQGYTF. CDR3 sequence (DNA): TGTGCCAGCAGCCAAGATCTGGGACAGGGCTACACCTTC. This chain links TRBV14 with TRBJ1-2; TRBD1 matches 7 bases. The germline V gene has CDR1 SGHDN and CDR2 FVKESK. With V trimmed by 0 bases and J by 8 bases, 3 bases remained unmatched. The CDR3 is 13 amino acids.

DNA of the CDR3: TGTGCCAGCAGCCCCGATCCCCGGGACAGGGGGACCAAAGAGACCCAGTACTTC. Its translation is CASSPDPRDRGTKETQYF. The chain joins TRBV28 to TRBJ2-5; 11 bases match TRBD1. After removal of 6 bases from V and 3 bases from J, the junction contained 15 bases not matched to a gene. The CDR3 loop spans 18 amino acids. The germline CDR1 and CDR2 sequences are MDHEN and SYDVKM.

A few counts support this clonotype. The CDR3 loop is CSARWGLNTEAFF. The CDR3 DNA reads TGCAGTGCTAGGTGGGGACTGAACACTGAAGCTTTCTTT. This chain connects TRBV20-1 to TRBJ1-1; possible D gene TRBD1, 5 bases. The germline V gene encodes CDR1 DFQATT and CDR2 SNEGSKA (reference sequence). There are 13 residues in the CDR3. Trimming removed 3 bases at V and 0 bases at J, with 8 bases between.

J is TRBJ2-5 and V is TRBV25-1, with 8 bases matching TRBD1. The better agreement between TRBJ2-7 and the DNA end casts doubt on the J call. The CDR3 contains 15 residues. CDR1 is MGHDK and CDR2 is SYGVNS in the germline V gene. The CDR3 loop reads CASSEWTSGGLEQYF. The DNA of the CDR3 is TGTGCCAGCAGTGAGTGGACCTCAGGGGGCCTCGAGCAGTACTTC.

The CDR3 here is CASRTNRDRTEAFF. The CDR3 nucleotides read TGTGCCAGCAGGACGAACAGGGATCGCACTGAAGCTTTCTTT. J is TRBJ1-1 and V is TRBV6-5; D perhaps matches TRBD1 (6 bases). Germline lookup yields CDR1 MNHEY and CDR2 SVGAGI. Between the trimmed V and J ends, which lost 6 bases and 4 bases, there was a span of 15 bases. This CDR3 spans 14 amino acids.

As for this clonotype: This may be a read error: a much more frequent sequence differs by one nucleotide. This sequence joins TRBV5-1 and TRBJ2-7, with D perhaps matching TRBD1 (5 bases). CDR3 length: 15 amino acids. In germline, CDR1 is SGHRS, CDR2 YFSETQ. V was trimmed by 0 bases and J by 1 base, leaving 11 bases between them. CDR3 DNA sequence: TGCGCCAGCAGCTTGGAGGTGGACACTTCCTACGAGCAGTACTTC. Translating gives CASSLEVDTSYEQYF.

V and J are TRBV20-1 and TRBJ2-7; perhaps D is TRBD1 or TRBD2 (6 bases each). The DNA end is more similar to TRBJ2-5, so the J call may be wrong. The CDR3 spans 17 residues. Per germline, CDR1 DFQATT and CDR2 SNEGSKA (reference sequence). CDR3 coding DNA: TGCAGTGCTAAACCGGGGGCTAGGGGTTCCCTTAGGGAGACCCAGTACTTC. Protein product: CSAKPGARGSLRETQYF.

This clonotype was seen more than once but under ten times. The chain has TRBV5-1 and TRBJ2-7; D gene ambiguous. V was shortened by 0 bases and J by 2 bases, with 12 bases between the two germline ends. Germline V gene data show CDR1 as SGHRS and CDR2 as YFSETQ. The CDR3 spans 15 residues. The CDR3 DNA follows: TGCGCCAGCAGCTTGGGTAGTACCGACGCCTACGAGCAGTACTTC. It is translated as CASSLGSTDAYEQYF.

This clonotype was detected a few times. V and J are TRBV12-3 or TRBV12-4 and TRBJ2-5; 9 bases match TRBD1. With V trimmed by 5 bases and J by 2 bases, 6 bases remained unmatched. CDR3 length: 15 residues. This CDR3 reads CASSPRTGEQETQYF. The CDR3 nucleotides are TGTGCCAGCAGTCCGCGGACAGGGGAACAAGAGACCCAGTACTTC.

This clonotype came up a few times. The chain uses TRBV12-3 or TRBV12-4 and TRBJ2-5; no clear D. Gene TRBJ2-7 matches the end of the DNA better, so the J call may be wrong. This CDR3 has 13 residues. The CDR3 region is CASSVFLIYEQYF. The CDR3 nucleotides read TGTGCCAGCAGTGTATTCCTTATCTACGAGCAGTACTTC.

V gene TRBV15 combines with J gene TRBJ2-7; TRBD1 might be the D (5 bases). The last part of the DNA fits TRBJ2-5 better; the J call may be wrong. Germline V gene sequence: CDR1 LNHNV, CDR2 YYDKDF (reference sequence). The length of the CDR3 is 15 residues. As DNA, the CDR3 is TGTGCCACCAGCAGAGATCGAAGGGGTATGGAGACCCAGTACTTC. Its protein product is CATSRDRRGMETQYF.

The CDR3 loop is CASSPLRGGRGETQYF. CDR3 sequence (DNA): TGTGCCAGCAGCCCCCTCAGAGGGGGCAGAGGGGAGACCCAGTACTTC. The J gene is TRBJ2-5, the V gene TRBV6-1; TRBD1 aligns across 7 bases. Germline CDR1 reads MNHNS; CDR2 reads SASEGT. J gave up 5 bases and V 6 bases, and 15 bases lay outside the gene matches. The CDR3 has 16 amino acids.

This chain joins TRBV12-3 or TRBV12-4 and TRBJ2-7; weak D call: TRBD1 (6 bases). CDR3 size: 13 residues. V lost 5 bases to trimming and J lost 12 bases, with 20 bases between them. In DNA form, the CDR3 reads TGTGCCAGCAGTCAAGCGACCCCCGGGACACCGTACTTC. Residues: CASSQATPGTPYF.

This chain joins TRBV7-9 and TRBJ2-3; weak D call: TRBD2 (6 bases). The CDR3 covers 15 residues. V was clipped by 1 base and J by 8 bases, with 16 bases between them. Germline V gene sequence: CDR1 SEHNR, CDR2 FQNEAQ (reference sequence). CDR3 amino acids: CASSLVGREDGTQYF. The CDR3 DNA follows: TGTGCCAGCAGCTTAGTAGGCAGGGAGGACGGTACGCAGTATTTT.